This entry lists 16 T cell receptor beta chains sequenced from one sample in a study of T cell repertoires in cytomegalovirus infection. A single record per CDR3 protein comes from TCRdb applying MiXCR to the reads. The sample lists approximately 700,000 distinct CDR3 sequences; 35% were seen once. The sequencing input was PBMCs. The receptors come from a human donor in good health (CMV status not recorded). Some clones in this sample may be carry-over from other donors' samples.

This rearrangement joins TRBV5-1 to TRBJ2-5, with D maybe TRBD1 (6 bases). V was clipped by 4 bases and J by 5 bases, with 12 bases between them. The CDR3 runs 13 residues. In germline, CDR1 is SGHRS, CDR2 YFSETQ. CDR3 in DNA: TGCGCCAGCAGCATTCAGGGGCTGGAGACCCAGTACTTC. This encodes CASSIQGLETQYF.

This clonotype turned up a few times. This sequence joins TRBV28 and TRBJ2-3; D is undetermined. The CDR3 totals 15 residues. Trimming stripped 2 bases from V and 2 bases from J, with 11 bases between. CDR1 is MDHEN and CDR2 is SYDVKM in the germline V gene. This CDR3 is CASSLGSLLTDTQYF. In nucleotides, the CDR3 is TGTGCCAGCAGTTTAGGTAGTCTGCTCACAGATACGCAGTATTTT.

This clonotype was recorded many times. The chain links TRBV7-2 to TRBJ1-5; tentatively, D is TRBD1 (5 bases). V was cut by 1 base and J by 1 base, with 11 bases left in between. This CDR3 is 16 amino acids long. Germline loops: CDR1 SGHTA, CDR2 FQGNSA. The CDR3 DNA follows: TGTGCCAGCAGCTTAGTGGGAGGGACGAGCAATCAGCCCCAGCATTTT. It encodes CASSLVGGTSNQPQHF.

The V call is TRBV2, the J call TRBJ2-5, with TRBD1 as a possible D gene (7 bases). V dropped 3 bases and J dropped 5 bases, with 19 bases sitting between them. Germline V gives CDR1 SNHLY, CDR2 FYNNEI. The CDR3 sequence is 16 residues long. CDR3 coding DNA: TGTGCCAGCAGTGAGGGCAGGGGGATTCGGGAGGAGACCCAGTACTTC. Translating it yields CASSEGRGIREETQYF.

The chain couples TRBV6-5 to TRBJ2-2; perhaps D is TRBD1 or TRBD2 (5 bases each). Germline V gene sequence: CDR1 MNHEY, CDR2 SVGAGI. V gave up 2 bases and J gave up 6 bases, with 16 bases separating them. The CDR3 contains 16 residues. The CDR3 region is CASSYRGTGGPGELFF. DNA for the CDR3: TGTGCCAGCAGTTACCGTGGGACCGGCGGTCCCGGGGAGCTGTTTTTT.

The V call is TRBV2, the J call TRBJ2-1; no firm D call. Per germline, CDR1 SNHLY and CDR2 FYNNEI. With 2 bases removed from V and 4 bases from J, the gap between germline ends came to 3 bases. The length of the CDR3 is 12 residues. Here the CDR3 DNA reads TGTGCCAGCAGTGAACAGTACAATGAGCAGTTCTTC. It encodes CASSEQYNEQFF.

A few counts support this clonotype. V gene TRBV24-1 combines with J gene TRBJ2-1; 7 positions agree with TRBD2. This CDR3 comprises 17 residues. Germline CDR1 KGHDR, CDR2 SFDVKD. Trimming took 4 bases from V and 0 from J; bases not matched to a gene: 8. CDR3 amino acids: CATSDSTSASSYNEQFF. The CDR3 DNA is TGTGCCACCAGTGACTCTACTAGCGCCAGCTCCTACAATGAGCAGTTCTTC.

A remark on this clonotype: The conserved closing phenylalanine or tryptophan is absent in this CDR3, likely reflecting a read error. The chain employs TRBV6-5 and TRBJ1-4; weak D call: TRBD1 (5 bases). The CDR3 totals 15 residues. CDR1 and CDR2 (germline): MNHEY, SVGAGI. The V end was cut by 4 bases, the J end by 3 bases, with 12 bases between. The CDR3 loop reads CASSSRREPNEKLFS. The CDR3 DNA sequence: TGTGCCAGCAGTTCACGCAGGGAACCTAATGAAAAACTGTTTTCT.

This clonotype was seen a few times. The chain carries TRBV6-1 and TRBJ2-7; D unclear. The CDR3 length is 13 residues. With 2 bases removed from V and 6 bases from J, the gap between germline ends came to 11 bases. The germline gives CDR1 MNHNS, CDR2 SASEGT. CDR3 coding DNA: TGTGCCAGCAGTGAACTCGGTATGGGCGAGCAGTACTTC. Translation gives CASSELGMGEQYF.

This clonotype showed up many times. J is TRBJ1-1 and V is TRBV7-6; 9 nucleotides line up with TRBD1. The V segment lost 3 bases and the J segment 4 bases; nucleotides outside the gene matches: 6. Germline CDR1 SGHVS, CDR2 FNYEAQ. CDR3 size: 15 residues. CDR3 protein: CASSFPGTGTTEAFF. The DNA for the CDR3 is TGTGCCAGCAGCTTTCCCGGGACAGGGACCACTGAAGCTTTCTTT. Drawing the rest from reference TRBV7-6 and TRBJ1-1, the complete variable domain is GAGVSQSPRYKVTKRGQDVALRCDPISGHVSLYWYRQALGQGPEFLTYFNYEAQQDKSGLPNDRFSAERPEGSISTLTIQRTEQRDSAMYRCASSFPGTGTTEAFFGQGTRLTVV.

In this sample, this clonotype turned up a few times. The chain uses TRBV19 and TRBJ1-5; D call uncertain. The CDR3 extends over 13 amino acids. V shed 3 bases and J shed 7 bases, with 10 bases lying between them. Germline V gene lookup returns CDR1 LNHDA and CDR2 SQIVND (reference sequence). The CDR3 sequence is CASSMSGLQPQHF. DNA of the CDR3: TGTGCCAGTAGTATGAGCGGGTTACAGCCCCAGCATTTT.

Many counts were recorded for this clonotype. The V call is TRBV10-3, the J call TRBJ2-7, with 9 positions matching TRBD1. V trimming: 4 bases; J trimming: 4 bases; junction bases outside the gene matches: 5. Germline assignment: CDR1 ENHRY and CDR2 SYGVKD. This CDR3 contains 14 residues. The CDR3 sequence is CAISGTGTGYEQYF. Here the CDR3 DNA reads TGTGCCATCAGTGGAACCGGGACAGGGTACGAGCAGTACTTC.

This clonotype was detected only a few times. This sequence joins TRBV7-3 and TRBJ2-3, with D unresolved. The length of the CDR3 is 13 residues. Germline CDR1 SGHTA, CDR2 FQGTGA. V lost 1 base and J lost 6, with 8 bases in between. The CDR3 nucleotides are TGTGCCAGCAGCTTAAAATTTAGGGATACGCAGTATTTT. Its translation: CASSLKFRDTQYF. Full variable domain (rest looked up from reference TRBV7-3 and TRBJ2-3): GAGVSQTPSNKVTEKGKYVELRCDPISGHTALYWYRQSLGQGPEFLIYFQGTGAADDSGLPNDRFFAVRPEGSVSTLKIQRTERGDSAVYLCASSLKFRDTQYFGPGTRLTVL.

The rearrangement joins TRBV10-3 to TRBJ1-1; D unresolved. Germline V CDR1 and CDR2: ENHRY, SYGVKD. V dropped 0 bases and J dropped 0 bases, with 17 bases sitting between them. This CDR3 region has 18 residues. Here the CDR3 reads CAISESMTPWSMNTEAFF. CDR3 nucleotides: TGTGCCATCAGTGAGTCGATGACCCCGTGGAGTATGAACACTGAAGCTTTCTTT.

In this sample, this clonotype turned up a few times. This sequence joins TRBV7-6 and TRBJ2-1, with D tentatively TRBD1 or TRBD2 (5 bases each). Looked up from germline, CDR1 is SGHVS and CDR2 is FNYEAQ. V was cut by 1 base and J by 9 bases, with 10 bases left in between. This CDR3 contains 13 residues. Here the CDR3 reads CASSLGEGLEQFF. As DNA, the CDR3 is TGTGCCAGCAGCTTAGGAGAGGGGCTTGAGCAGTTCTTC.

The genes are TRBV28 and TRBJ1-1; the match to TRBD1 covers 9 bases. The CDR3 has 16 residues. The trim removed 3 bases at V and 7 bases at J, leaving 12 bases unmatched. Germline V gives CDR1 MDHEN, CDR2 SYDVKM. CDR3 sequence (DNA): TGTGCCAGCAGTTTCACGAGGACAGGGGAAAGATTTGAAGCTTTCTTT. Translation: CASSFTRTGERFEAFF.